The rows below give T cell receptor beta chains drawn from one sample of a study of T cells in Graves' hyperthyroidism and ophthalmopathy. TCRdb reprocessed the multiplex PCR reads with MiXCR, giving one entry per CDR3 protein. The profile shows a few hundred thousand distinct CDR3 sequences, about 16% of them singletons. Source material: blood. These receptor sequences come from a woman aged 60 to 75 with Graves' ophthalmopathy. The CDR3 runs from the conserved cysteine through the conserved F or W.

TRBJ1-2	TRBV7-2	CASSLDVGANYGYTF
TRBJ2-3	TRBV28	CASKLRLAGGADTQYF
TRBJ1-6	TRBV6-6	CASSYSGGPNSPLHF
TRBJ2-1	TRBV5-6	CASSLIADSSYNEQFF
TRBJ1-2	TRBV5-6	CASSLGTGNGYTF
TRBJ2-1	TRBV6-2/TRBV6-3	CASSRTSGGSNEQFF
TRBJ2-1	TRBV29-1	CSGMDRSYNEQFF
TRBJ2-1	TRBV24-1	CATSATRDREQFF
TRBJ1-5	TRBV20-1	CSASRPNNQPQHF
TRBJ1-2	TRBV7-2	CASSLAGSNNGYTF
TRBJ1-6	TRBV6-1	CASSEGRGNSPLHF
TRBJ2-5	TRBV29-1	CSVAGTGEGETQYF
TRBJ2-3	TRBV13	CASSSRLAGDVGTDTQYF
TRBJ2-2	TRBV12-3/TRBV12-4	CASSPDGGSGELFF
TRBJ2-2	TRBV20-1	CSARAQGNTGELFF
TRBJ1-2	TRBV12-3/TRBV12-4	CASTPTGGADGYTF
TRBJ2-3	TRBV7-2	CASSPELVTDTQYF
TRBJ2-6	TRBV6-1	CASSDPGQARSGANVLTF
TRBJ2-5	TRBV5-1	CASSFGTGQETQYF
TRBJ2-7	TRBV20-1	CSAGTAFYEQYF
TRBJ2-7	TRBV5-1	CASSLEGGNYEQYF
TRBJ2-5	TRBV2	CASCCSGAVQETQYF
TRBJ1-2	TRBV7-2	CASSLAQGENGYTF
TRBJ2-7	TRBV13	CASSSYLNRGEQYF
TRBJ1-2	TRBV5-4	CASSPGTGVYGYTF
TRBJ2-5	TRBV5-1	CASSLVGAEETQYF
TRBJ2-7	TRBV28	CASSLLGITYEQYF
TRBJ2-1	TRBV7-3	CASSLTREAYNEQSF
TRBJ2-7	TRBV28	CASRPTGGSSWSSYEQYF
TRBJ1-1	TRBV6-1	CASSVETRAVTEAFF
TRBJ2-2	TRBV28	CASSSFGELFF
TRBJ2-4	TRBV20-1	CSAQQGAKNIQYF
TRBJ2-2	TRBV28	CASSLSRWTQQDTGELFF
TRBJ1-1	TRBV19	CASSFGDIDTEAFF
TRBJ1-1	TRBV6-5	CASSYGGTANTEAFF
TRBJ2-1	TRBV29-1	CSVLADSSYNEQFF
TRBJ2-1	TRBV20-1	CSARLGLAGVSYNEQFF
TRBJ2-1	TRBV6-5	CASSWPVGQGGNEQFF
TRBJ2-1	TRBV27	CASSLATDGEQFF
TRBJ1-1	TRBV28	CASRPPRGPYTEAFF
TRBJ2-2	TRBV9	CASSFRGGGTNTGELFF
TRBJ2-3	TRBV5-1	CASSFQGRGDTQYF